The 11 T cell receptor beta chains listed next were all sequenced from one sample in a study of blood T cell repertoires in COVID-19. TCRdb keeps only in-frame clones here, not all; method: immunoSEQ multiplex PCR. The sample has 96,000 or so clones, roughly 79% seen once. Sequenced sample: peripheral blood. These receptors were collected from a man aged 80 or over with COVID-19, enrolled during active disease.

This sequence joins TRBV27 and TRBJ2-1; D perhaps matches TRBD2 (5 bases). Germline V gene sequence: CDR1 MNHEY, CDR2 SMNVEV (reference sequence). The length of the CDR3 is 15 residues. Between the trimmed V and J ends, which lost 6 bases and 5 bases, there was a span of 17 bases. The CDR3 DNA reads as TGTGCCAGCAGCTCATGGACTTCCCGGGACAATGAGCAGTTCTTC. Residues: CASSSWTSRDNEQFF.

The CDR3 DNA reads TGTGCCAGCAAACTGGACAGGGCGAACACCGGGGAGCTGTTTTTT. Amino acid sequence: CASKLDRANTGELFF. V and J are TRBV6-5 and TRBJ2-2; 8 bases match TRBD1. The V and J ends lost 7 bases and 0 bases, in that order; junction bases with no gene match: 4. Germline lookup yields CDR1 MNHEY and CDR2 SVGAGI. The length of the CDR3 is 15 residues.

This clone was found many times. V is TRBV7-6 and J is TRBJ1-4; D remains ambiguous. Germline loops: CDR1 SGHVS, CDR2 FNYEAQ. The CDR3 covers 17 residues. Trimming left V 4 bases short and J 10 bases short, with 25 bases between. CDR3: CASSSIGREVGLGKLFF. The CDR3 nucleotides read TGTGCCAGCAGCTCCATCGGGAGGGAGGTTGGGTTGGGAAAACTGTTTTTT.

The chain joins TRBV29-1 to TRBJ1-4; D might be TRBD1 (6 bases). The CDR3 has 13 amino acids. V was trimmed by 8 bases and J by 0 bases, leaving 10 bases between them. Germline V gene data show CDR1 as SQVTM and CDR2 as ANQGSEA. The DNA for the CDR3 is TGCAGCTTTAGACAGGCAACTAATGAAAAACTGTTTTTT. This sequence encodes CSFRQATNEKLFF.

This clone came up once. V is TRBV7-7 and J is TRBJ2-2; 7 nucleotides match TRBD1. V gave up 4 bases and J gave up 5 bases; unmatched junction bases: 10. CDR3 length: 16 residues. From germline, CDR1 is SSHAT and CDR2 FNYEAQ (reference sequence). The CDR3 region is CASSSTGTVKTGELFF. The DNA for the CDR3 is TGTGCCAGCAGCTCGACCGGGACAGTAAAGACCGGGGAGCTGTTTTTT.

This clone has just a few counts. The V and J genes are TRBV18 and TRBJ2-7; 11 positions agree with TRBD1. The CDR3 spans 16 residues. Germline CDR1 reads KGHSH; CDR2 reads LQKENI. The junction had 8 bases not matched to a gene; V was cut back by 0 bases and J by 7 bases. This chain's CDR3 is CASSPPAGTGGQEQYF. The CDR3, as DNA: TGTGCCAGCTCACCACCCGCCGGGACAGGGGGTCAAGAGCAGTACTTC.

This chain uses TRBV13 with TRBJ2-5, with D possibly TRBD2 on 7 matching bases. The CDR3 runs 16 residues. Germline V lookup: CDR1 PRHDT, CDR2 FYEKMQ (reference sequence). V lost 5 bases and J 0 bases, leaving 16 bases between the germline ends. CDR3 coding DNA: TGTGCCAGCAGCAGACGCGGGGGCGCTTACCAAGAGACCCAGTACTTC. Its protein product is CASSRRGGAYQETQYF.

The rearrangement links TRBV29-1 to TRBJ2-7; 7 bases are a match to TRBD2. The V and J ends lost 1 base and 6 bases, in that order; junction bases with no gene match: 6. Germline assignment: CDR1 SQVTM and CDR2 ANQGSEA. The CDR3 runs 13 residues. The CDR3, as DNA: TGCAGCGTTGAAGTTGGGGGGGTGGTCGAGCAGTACTTC. Translating gives CSVEVGGVVEQYF.

Comments on this clone: An end of the junction differs from the germline gene, which may be a read error. This chain's CDR3 is CASSIDPAGKEFF. CDR3 DNA: TGTGCCAGTAGTATAGACCCGGCCGGGAAAGAATTTTTT. V is TRBV19 and J is TRBJ1-6, with D uncertain. The CDR3 loop spans 13 amino acids. CDR1 and CDR2 from the germline V gene are LNHDA and SQIVND (reference sequence).

The rearrangement uses TRBV4-3 and TRBJ2-1, with TRBD1 identical over 7 bases. There are 15 residues in the CDR3. Germline CDR1 is LGHNA and CDR2 is YSLEER. Trimming at V came to 0 bases and at J to 11 bases, leaving 10 bases not matched to a gene. The CDR3 DNA reads as TGCGCCAGCAGCCAAGAAACGACGGGACAGCAGCAGCAGTTCTTC. Protein: CASSQETTGQQQQFF.

The rearrangement joins TRBV12-3 or TRBV12-4 to TRBJ2-1, with TRBD1 matching over 7 bases. With 6 bases clipped from V and 8 bases from J, the junction kept 4 bases outside the gene matches. This CDR3 has 12 amino acids. The CDR3 loop reads CASRNRGDEQFF. For the CDR3, the DNA is TGTGCCAGCAGGAACAGGGGCGATGAGCAGTTCTTC.